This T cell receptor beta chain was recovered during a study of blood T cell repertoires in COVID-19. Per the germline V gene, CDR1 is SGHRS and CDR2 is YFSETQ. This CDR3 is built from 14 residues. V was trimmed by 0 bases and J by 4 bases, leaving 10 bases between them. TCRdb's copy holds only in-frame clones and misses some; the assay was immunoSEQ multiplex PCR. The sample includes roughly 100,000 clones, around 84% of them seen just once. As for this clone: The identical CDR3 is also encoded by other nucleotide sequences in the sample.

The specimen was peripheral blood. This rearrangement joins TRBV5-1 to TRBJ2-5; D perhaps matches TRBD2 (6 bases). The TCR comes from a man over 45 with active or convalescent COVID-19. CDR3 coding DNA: TGCGCCAGCAGCTTGGGGCCCGGGGGAGAGACCCAGTACTTC. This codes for CASSLGPGGETQYF.